This T cell receptor beta chain came from a study of shared clonotypes between healthy human individuals. Study results and limitations: The researchers took only blood, and tissue repertoires probably look different.

The table came from immunoSEQ multiplex PCR; TCRdb's copy has only in-frame clones and leaves some out. The table shows more than 500,000 clones, with more than 95% occurring only once. The CDR3 has 11 residues. Germline V gene data show CDR1 as SGHNT and CDR2 as YYREEE (reference sequence). V was pared by 2 bases and J by 5 bases, with 4 bases between. Comment on this clone: Antigen: not known.

The clonotype was recovered from a woman in her thirties in good health. Sequences were obtained from naive CD4+ T cells sorted from blood. Subset denoted: CD45RA+ positively selected. This chain joins TRBV5-4 and TRBJ2-5; the D is unclear. The CDR3: CASSFSETQYF. The CDR3 nucleotides read TGTGCCAGCAGCTTTTCCGAGACCCAGTACTTC. The whole variable domain, remainder taken from reference TRBV5-4 and TRBJ2-5, is ETGVTQSPTHLIKTRGQQVTLRCSSQSGHNTVSWYQQALGQGPQFIFQYYREEENGRGNFPPRFSGLQFPNYSSELNVNALELDDSALYLCASSFSETQYFGPGTRLLVL.